The 30 T cell receptor beta chains listed next were all sequenced from one sample in a study of shared clonotypes between healthy human individuals. Sequencing used immunoSEQ multiplex PCR; TCRdb keeps in-frame clones, though not all of them. Of millions of clones listed, less than 95% were seen once; the top ten hold about 1.1%. Naive CD8 isolation took CD45RO-negative cells positively selected for CCR7 and excluded terminally differentiated effector memory CD45RA+ cells. What was sequenced was naive CD8+ T cells sorted from blood. Source of these receptors: a man between 18 and 29 years old in good health.

This clone came up once. V is TRBV7-9 and J is TRBJ2-3; tentatively, D is TRBD2 (5 bases). V lost 1 base and J 0 bases, leaving 14 bases between the germline ends. The CDR3 spans 17 residues. Germline V gene sequence: CDR1 SEHNR, CDR2 FQNEAQ (reference sequence). CDR3 nucleotides: TGTGCCAGCAGCTTAGGAGGGTGGTTAGCTAGCACAGATACGCAGTATTTT. Its translation is CASSLGGWLASTDTQYF.

In regard to this clone: Different DNA sequences within this sample yield the same CDR3. This chain joins TRBV27 and TRBJ2-7; D gene ambiguous. The CDR3 loop spans 13 amino acids. The germline gives CDR1 MNHEY, CDR2 SMNVEV (reference sequence). V shed 4 bases and J shed 2 bases, with 9 bases lying between them. The CDR3 coding sequence is TGTGCCAGCAGTTATAGGGATGCCTACGAGCAGTACTTC. Its translation is CASSYRDAYEQYF.

The rearrangement joins TRBV6-6 to TRBJ1-1; the D is unclear. The CDR3 totals 13 residues. Germline values: CDR1 MNHNY, CDR2 SVGAGI (reference sequence). V lost 4 bases, J lost 1 base, and 7 bases lay in between. The CDR3, as DNA: TGTGCCAGCAGTTCCTCGACGAACACTGAAGCTTTCTTT. Its protein is CASSSSTNTEAFF.

V is TRBV28 and J is TRBJ2-2; possibly TRBD2 for D (6 bases). The germline V gene has CDR1 MDHEN and CDR2 SYDVKM. Between the trimmed V and J ends, which lost 3 bases and 10 bases, there was a span of 18 bases. The CDR3 spans 15 residues. CDR3 nucleotide sequence: TGTGCCAGCAGTTTCGGGTCTTGGGGGGAAGAGGAGCTGTTTTTT. Translation: CASSFGSWGEEELFF.

The rearrangement uses TRBV27 and TRBJ2-3, with 7 bases that match TRBD2. Germline V lookup: CDR1 MNHEY, CDR2 SMNVEV (reference sequence). This CDR3 comprises 16 residues. The ends lost 4 bases at V and 6 bases at J; junction bases unmatched: 13. CDR3 in amino acids: CASSSGTTGLGDTQYF. In DNA form, the CDR3 reads TGTGCCAGCAGTTCAGGGACTACCGGATTAGGGGATACGCAGTATTTT.

The rearrangement uses TRBV4-1 and TRBJ1-1, with 10 nucleotides matching TRBD1. Germline CDR1 is MGHRA and CDR2 is YSYEKL. The CDR3 is 18 amino acids. V trimming: 4 bases; J trimming: 2 bases; junction bases outside the gene matches: 13. CDR3 nucleotide sequence: TGCGCCAGCAGCCCTCGAAGACAGGGGGCTTCGGGAAACACTGAAGCTTTCTTT. Translating gives CASSPRRQGASGNTEAFF.

A word on this clone: One end of the junction varies from germline; a read error may be responsible. This CDR3 is CASSLRGQSNQPQHF. CDR3 nucleotides: TGTGCCAGCAGTTTAAGGGGACAGTCGAATCAACCCCAGCATTTT. V and J are TRBV28 and TRBJ1-5, with 7 bases matching TRBD1. Germline V gene data show CDR1 as MDHEN and CDR2 as SYDVKM. The CDR3 is 15 amino acids.

A note on this clone: Additional DNA sequences in this sample encode the identical CDR3. The chain recombines TRBV4-1 with TRBJ2-7; a weak D match, TRBD1 (6 bases). The germline V and J ends were trimmed by 0 bases and 2 bases, with 11 bases remaining between them. Germline loops: CDR1 MGHRA, CDR2 YSYEKL. The CDR3 consists of 15 residues. CDR3 DNA sequence: TGCGCCAGCAGCCAAGATCCGACAGGTACCTACGAGCAGTACTTC. It specifies CASSQDPTGTYEQYF.

J is TRBJ2-5 and V is TRBV5-4; 7 bases fit TRBD1. J gave up 5 bases and V 4 bases, and 8 bases lay outside the gene matches. The CDR3 is 14 residues long. CDR1 and CDR2 (germline): SGHNT, YYREEE (reference sequence). CDR3 nucleotide sequence: TGTGCCAGCAGCCTAGAGGACAGGCTGGAGACCCAGTACTTC. This translates into CASSLEDRLETQYF.

The CDR3 loop reads CASSFSLGRTVMDQETQYF. CDR3 nucleotide sequence: TGTGCCAGCAGCTTCAGTCTGGGTCGTACCGTAATGGACCAAGAGACCCAGTACTTC. V gene TRBV11-2 combines with J gene TRBJ2-5, with no clear D. The CDR3 is 19 amino acids. From germline, CDR1 is SGHAT and CDR2 FQNNGV. V lost 3 bases and J 0 bases, leaving 23 bases between the germline ends.

The V and J genes are TRBV27 and TRBJ2-1; 10 positions match TRBD1. V lost 2 bases to trimming and J lost 2 bases; unmatched junction nucleotides: 3. CDR3 length equals 16 residues. CDR1 and CDR2 (germline): MNHEY, SMNVEV (reference sequence). The CDR3: CASSLLGTGAYNEQFF. The CDR3 DNA reads TGTGCCAGCAGTTTACTCGGGACAGGGGCCTACAATGAGCAGTTCTTC.

The J gene is TRBJ2-7, the V gene TRBV4-3; D could derive from TRBD1 or TRBD2 (5 bases each). Trimming removed 0 bases from V and 1 base from J, with 16 bases in between. The CDR3 length is 17 residues. Germline V gene lookup returns CDR1 LGHNA and CDR2 YSLEER. The chain's CDR3 is CASSQDLEGYSSYEQYF. CDR3 bases: TGCGCCAGCAGCCAAGATCTTGAGGGGTACAGTTCCTACGAGCAGTACTTC.

This chain connects TRBV11-2 to TRBJ2-5; D ambiguous. CDR1 is SGHAT and CDR2 is FQNNGV in the germline V gene. Deletions cut 1 base from V and 2 bases from J, with 8 bases between. The length of the CDR3 is 14 residues. The CDR3 is CASSLGFGQETQYF. The CDR3 DNA sequence: TGTGCCAGCAGCTTAGGGTTCGGTCAAGAGACCCAGTACTTC.

The rearrangement joins TRBV15 to TRBJ2-1; 7 nucleotides line up with TRBD2. CDR3 length: 15 amino acids. CDR1 LNHNV and CDR2 YYDKDF come from the germline V gene (reference sequence). Trimming at V came to 0 bases and at J to 5 bases, leaving 4 bases not matched to a gene. CDR3 sequence: CATSRDATSNNEQFF. The CDR3 DNA follows: TGTGCCACCAGCAGAGATGCGACTAGCAACAATGAGCAGTTCTTC.

As regards this clone: One end of the junction is discordant with germline, which a read error may explain. The V and J genes are TRBV6-1 and TRBJ1-2; TRBD1 is a possible D gene (6 bases). The V gene's germline CDR1 is MNHNS and CDR2 SASEGT. The CDR3 loop spans 11 amino acids. CDR3 coding DNA: TGTGCCAGCAGTGAATCGGGGGGCGAGTCCTTC. Protein: CASSESGGESF.

This rearrangement joins TRBV15 to TRBJ1-5, with 7 bases fitting TRBD1. The CDR3 runs to 18 residues. V was clipped by 4 bases and J by 0 bases; unmatched bases: 12. The germline V gene has CDR1 LNHNV and CDR2 YYDKDF (reference sequence). CDR3 sequence (DNA): TGTGCCACCAGCAAGTTTGGGACAGCGAAATATAGCAATCAGCCCCAGCATTTT. Its translation is CATSKFGTAKYSNQPQHF. Combining the CDR3 with reference TRBV15 and TRBJ1-5 gives the whole variable domain DAMVIQNPRYQVTQFGKPVTLSCSQTLNHNVMYWYQQKSSQAPKLLFHYYDKDFNNEADTPDNFQSRRPNTSFCFLDIRSPGLGDTAMYLCATSKFGTAKYSNQPQHFGDGTRLSIL.

The rearrangement uses TRBV27 and TRBJ2-7, with TRBD1 matching over 12 bases. The CDR3 runs to 17 residues. The germline V gene encodes CDR1 MNHEY and CDR2 SMNVEV (reference sequence). V shed 1 base, J shed 4 bases, and the junction held 8 bases outside the gene matches. CDR3 region: CASSLLSGTGGGYEQYF. The CDR3 DNA follows: TGTGCCAGCAGTTTATTATCCGGGACAGGGGGCGGGTACGAGCAGTACTTC.

The gene calls are TRBV27 and TRBJ1-2; D is undetermined. The CDR3 runs 15 residues. Germline-derived CDR1 and CDR2 are MNHEY and SMNVEV (reference sequence). V was clipped by 5 bases and J by 0 bases, with 13 bases between them. The CDR3 DNA reads TGTGCCAGCAGTCCGGCCCACCCCGCTAACTATGGCTACACCTTC. Translating it yields CASSPAHPANYGYTF.

The V call is TRBV9, the J call TRBJ1-2; 10 bases are a match to TRBD1. Trimming cost V 3 bases and J 1 base; bases outside gene matches: 3. Per germline, CDR1 SGDLS and CDR2 YYNGEE. CDR3 length: 15 residues. Here the CDR3 DNA reads TGTGCCAGCAGCGAGGGGACAGGGGTTAACTATGGCTACACCTTC. Translation: CASSEGTGVNYGYTF.

The CDR3 DNA reads as TGCAGCGTTGAAACTTCCGAAGAGACCCAGTACTTC. As protein: CSVETSEETQYF. The chain combines TRBV29-1 with TRBJ2-5; D not resolved. Per the germline V gene, CDR1 is SQVTM and CDR2 is ANQGSEA. The CDR3 extends over 12 amino acids. V lost 2 bases and J lost 3, with 7 bases in between.

The chain combines TRBV6-1 with TRBJ2-2; D call uncertain. CDR3 length: 17 amino acids. CDR1 and CDR2 from the germline V gene are MNHNS and SASEGT. The V end was cut by 3 bases, the J end by 1 base, with 15 bases between. This CDR3 is CASSDMDVVWNTGELFF. CDR3 bases: TGTGCCAGCAGTGACATGGATGTAGTATGGAACACCGGGGAGCTGTTTTTT.

This rearrangement joins TRBV11-2 to TRBJ1-1; D unresolved. Trimming removed 2 bases from V and 3 bases from J, with 7 bases in between. Germline V gene data show CDR1 as SGHAT and CDR2 as FQNNGV. The CDR3 is 13 residues long. The CDR3 region has the DNA TGTGCCAGCAGCTTATACAGTCACACTGAAGCTTTCTTT. It encodes CASSLYSHTEAFF.

The genes are TRBV28 and TRBJ1-1, with 10 bases aligning to TRBD1. This CDR3 region has 16 residues. Trimming took 1 base from V and 4 from J; bases not matched to a gene: 6. Germline values: CDR1 MDHEN, CDR2 SYDVKM. The CDR3 reads CASSLSRQGASTEAFF. The CDR3 coding sequence is TGTGCCAGCAGTTTATCACGACAGGGGGCTAGCACTGAAGCTTTCTTT.

The chain joins TRBV7-9 to TRBJ1-3; D is unclear. The length of the CDR3 is 16 residues. Germline V gene lookup returns CDR1 SEHNR and CDR2 FQNEAQ (reference sequence). V was clipped by 4 bases and J by 2 bases, with 15 bases between them. CDR3 coding DNA: TGTGCCAGCAGCTCTAACCCCGGTTTTCCTGGAAACACCATATATTTT. The encoded protein is CASSSNPGFPGNTIYF.

About this clone itself: At one boundary the junction diverges from the germline segment, which might be a read error. J is TRBJ2-4 and V is TRBV7-7; possibly TRBD2 for D (5 bases). From germline, CDR1 is SSHAT and CDR2 FNYEAQ (reference sequence). The CDR3 sequence is 15 residues long. CDR3 in amino acids: CASSLAHRLGNIQYF. As DNA, the CDR3 is TGTGCTAGCAGCTTAGCGCACCGTCTGGGCAACATTCAGTACTTC.

This sequence joins TRBV30 and TRBJ2-3; D not resolved. The CDR3 contains 14 residues. With 4 bases removed from V and 0 bases from J, the gap between germline ends came to 11 bases. Germline V gene sequence: CDR1 GTSNPN, CDR2 SVGIG (reference sequence). The CDR3 DNA reads TGTGCCTGGACCGACAACCCTAGCACAGATACGCAGTATTTT. Its translation: CAWTDNPSTDTQYF. The whole variable domain, remainder taken from reference TRBV30 and TRBJ2-3, is SQTIHQWPATLVQPVGSPLSLECTVEGTSNPNLYWYRQAAGRGLQLLFYSVGIGQISSEVPQNLSASRPQDRQFILSSKKLLLSDSGFYLCAWTDNPSTDTQYFGPGTRLTVL.

As regards this clone: The sample carries other DNA sequences with the same CDR3. The V gene is TRBV7-9, the J gene TRBJ2-7; D gene unclear. Germline V gene sequence: CDR1 SEHNR, CDR2 FQNEAQ (reference sequence). The CDR3 is 13 amino acids. Between the trimmed V and J ends, which lost 1 base and 5 bases, there was a span of 9 bases. The CDR3 coding sequence is TGTGCCAGCAGCTTAGTTGGGGTGCACGAGCAGTACTTC. Translating it yields CASSLVGVHEQYF.

The chain carries TRBV5-4 and TRBJ1-3, with D possibly matching TRBD1 (6 bases). This CDR3 has 16 residues. CDR1 is SGHNT and CDR2 is YYREEE in the germline V gene (reference sequence). V gave up 4 bases and J gave up 8 bases, with 22 bases separating them. The CDR3 coding sequence is TGTGCCAGCAGCCCTGGGGCGCCAGGGGCCCATGACACCATATATTTT. Its translation: CASSPGAPGAHDTIYF.

As for this clone: Other DNA sequences in the sample encode the same CDR3. The V gene is TRBV27, the J gene TRBJ2-7; TRBD1 matches 7 bases. CDR3 length: 14 amino acids. Trimming at V came to 6 bases and at J to 0 bases, leaving 5 bases not matched to a gene. Germline-derived CDR1 and CDR2 are MNHEY and SMNVEV (reference sequence). CDR3 sequence: CASSPGQSSYEQYF. CDR3 bases: TGTGCCAGCAGCCCGGGACAGAGCTCCTACGAGCAGTACTTC.

This clone showed up just once. The chain has TRBV4-3 and TRBJ1-1; D call uncertain. There are 15 residues in the CDR3. V lost 1 base and J lost 0, with 9 bases in between. Germline V gene sequence: CDR1 LGHNA, CDR2 YSLEER. Here the CDR3 reads CASSQVRRMNTEAFF. The CDR3, as DNA: TGCGCCAGCAGCCAAGTAAGACGTATGAACACTGAAGCTTTCTTT.